This T cell receptor (beta chain) was obtained from a study of shared clonotypes between healthy human individuals. Germline assignment: CDR1 SGHKS and CDR2 YYEKEE (reference sequence). V gave up 4 bases and J gave up 3 bases, with 14 bases separating them. The CDR3 is made up of 15 amino acids. Only in-frame clones appear in the TCRdb table, and some are missing; sequencing was by immunoSEQ multiplex PCR. The table includes around 690,000 clones, 90% detected once. V usage is TRBV5-5 and J usage is TRBJ2-1; D ambiguous. This clonotype originated in a man aged 18 to 29 in good health. Some clones in this sample may be carry-over from other donors' samples. The specimen was memory CD8+ T cells from PBMCs. Subset described: CD45RO+ cells pooled with CCR7-negative TemRA cells. DNA of the CDR3: TGTGCCAGCAGCGGTACATCGTCCGGCTACAATGAGCAGTTCTTC. This gives the protein CASSGTSSGYNEQFF.